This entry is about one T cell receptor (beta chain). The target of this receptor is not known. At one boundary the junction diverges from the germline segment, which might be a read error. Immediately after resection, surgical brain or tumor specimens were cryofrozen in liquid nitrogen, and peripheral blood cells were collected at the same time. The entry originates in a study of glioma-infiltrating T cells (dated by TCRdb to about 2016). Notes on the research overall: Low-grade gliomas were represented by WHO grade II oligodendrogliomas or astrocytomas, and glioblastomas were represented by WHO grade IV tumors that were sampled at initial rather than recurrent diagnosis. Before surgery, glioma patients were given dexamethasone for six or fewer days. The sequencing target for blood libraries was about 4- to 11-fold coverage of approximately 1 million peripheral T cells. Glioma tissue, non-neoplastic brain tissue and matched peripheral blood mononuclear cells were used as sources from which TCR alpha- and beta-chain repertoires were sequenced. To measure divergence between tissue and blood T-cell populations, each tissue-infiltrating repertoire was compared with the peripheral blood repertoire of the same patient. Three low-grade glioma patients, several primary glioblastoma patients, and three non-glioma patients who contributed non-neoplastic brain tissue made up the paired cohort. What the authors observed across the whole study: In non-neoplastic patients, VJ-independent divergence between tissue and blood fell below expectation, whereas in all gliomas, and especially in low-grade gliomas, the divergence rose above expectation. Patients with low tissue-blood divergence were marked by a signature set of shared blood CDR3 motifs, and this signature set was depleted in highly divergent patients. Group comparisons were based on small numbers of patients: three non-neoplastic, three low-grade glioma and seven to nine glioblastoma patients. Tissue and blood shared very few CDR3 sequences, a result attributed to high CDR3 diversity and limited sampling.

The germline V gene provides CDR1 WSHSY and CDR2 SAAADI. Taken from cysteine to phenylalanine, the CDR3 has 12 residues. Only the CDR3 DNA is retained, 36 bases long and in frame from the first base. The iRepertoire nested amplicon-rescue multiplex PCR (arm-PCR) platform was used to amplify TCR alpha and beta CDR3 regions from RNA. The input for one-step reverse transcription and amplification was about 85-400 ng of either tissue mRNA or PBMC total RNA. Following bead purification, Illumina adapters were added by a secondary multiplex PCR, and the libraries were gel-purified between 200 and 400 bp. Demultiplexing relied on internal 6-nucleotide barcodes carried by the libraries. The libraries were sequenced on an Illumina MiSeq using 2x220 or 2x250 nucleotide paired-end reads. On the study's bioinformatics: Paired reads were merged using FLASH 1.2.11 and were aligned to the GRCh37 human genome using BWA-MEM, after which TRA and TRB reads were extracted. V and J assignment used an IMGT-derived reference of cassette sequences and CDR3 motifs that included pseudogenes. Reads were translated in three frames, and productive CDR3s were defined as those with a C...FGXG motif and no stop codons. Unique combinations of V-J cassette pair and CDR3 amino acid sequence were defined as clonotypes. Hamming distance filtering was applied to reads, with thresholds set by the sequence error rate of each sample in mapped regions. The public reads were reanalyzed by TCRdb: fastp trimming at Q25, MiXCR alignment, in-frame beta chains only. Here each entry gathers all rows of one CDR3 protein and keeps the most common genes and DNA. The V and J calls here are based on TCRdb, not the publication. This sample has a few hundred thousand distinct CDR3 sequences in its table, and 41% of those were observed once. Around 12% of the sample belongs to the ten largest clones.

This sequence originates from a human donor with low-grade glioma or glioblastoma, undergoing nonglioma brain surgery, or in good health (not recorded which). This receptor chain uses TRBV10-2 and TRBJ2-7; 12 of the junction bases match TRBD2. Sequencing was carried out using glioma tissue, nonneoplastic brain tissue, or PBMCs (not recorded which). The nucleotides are TGTGCCACGACTAGCGGGAGAGACGAGCAGTACTTC. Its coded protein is CATTSGRDEQYF.